Listed here are 5 T cell receptor beta chains from one sample, sequenced in a study of blood T cell repertoires in COVID-19. Measured with immunoSEQ multiplex PCR; TCRdb has only the in-frame clones, and not every one. The sample contains under 300,000 clones, roughly nine tenths of which appear only once. Sequencing was carried out using PBMCs or T cells enriched from blood (not recorded which). The receptors come from a human donor in a cohort exposed to, infected with or recovered from COVID-19 (not recorded which). The donor label of this sample is uncertain.

The rearrangement joins TRBV6-5 to TRBJ1-5, with a possible D match to TRBD1 (6 bases). The V gene's germline CDR1 is MNHEY and CDR2 SVGAGI. Deletions cut 6 bases from V and 0 bases from J, with 12 bases between. CDR3 length: 15 amino acids. CDR3: CASSPTGYSNQPQHF. DNA of the CDR3: TGTGCCAGCAGCCCCACAGGGTATAGCAATCAGCCCCAGCATTTT.

The rearrangement uses TRBV5-6 and TRBJ2-1; 11 bases align to TRBD1. Trimming removed 4 bases from V and 9 bases from J; junction bases left unmatched: 12. The germline gives CDR1 SGHDT, CDR2 YYEEEE. The CDR3 runs to 16 residues. CDR3 bases: TGTGCCAGCAGCCCGGGACAGGGGGTTGGGGATAGTGAGCAGTTCTTC. It specifies CASSPGQGVGDSEQFF.

This clone was seen a handful of times. The chain carries TRBV30 and TRBJ1-2; TRBD1 agrees at 9 bases. Trimming removed 4 bases from V and 8 bases from J; junction bases left unmatched: 14. Germline CDR1 and CDR2: GTSNPN and SVGIG (reference sequence). The CDR3 sequence is 15 residues long. The CDR3 loop is CAWKDRNRGLEGYTF. In DNA, the CDR3 is TGTGCCTGGAAGGACAGGAACAGGGGGCTTGAGGGCTACACCTTC.

The rearrangement links TRBV27 to TRBJ1-5; D uncertain. The CDR3 sequence is 14 residues long. Germline V gene sequence: CDR1 MNHEY, CDR2 SMNVEV (reference sequence). The V end was cut by 4 bases, the J end by 6 bases, with 13 bases between. The CDR3 spells CASSYEGWGQPQHF. As DNA, the CDR3 is TGTGCCAGCAGTTATGAGGGCTGGGGTCAGCCCCAGCATTTT.

As DNA, the CDR3 is TGTGCCAGCAGGCACGGGACTTGGGGCTACACCTTC. It yields the protein CASRHGTWGYTF. The chain links TRBV11-2 to TRBJ1-2; D is perhaps TRBD1 (5 bases). The V gene's germline CDR1 is SGHAT and CDR2 FQNNGV. The ends were cut back, 6 bases at V and 8 bases at J, with 13 bases in the middle. This CDR3 has 12 amino acids.